The text below deals with one T cell receptor beta chain. The antigen is unknown. This entry belongs to a study of cytomegalovirus exposure and HLA in healthy donors. Study overall: There were 75 million to 95 million unique TCRs (from HLA-typed donors) in an early data release.

Per the germline V gene, CDR1 is MNHEY and CDR2 is SMNVEV (reference sequence). This CDR3 region has 13 residues. V lost 7 bases, J lost 4 bases, and 14 bases lay in between. PCR primers comprised 60 Vbeta and 13 Jbeta primers. Libraries were prepared by immunoSEQ multiplex PCR; TCRdb keeps only in-frame clonotypes and omits some of them. Its table records approximately 110,000 clones. The study's findings and limits: Follow-up analysis seemed to connect common viral pathogens with several of the most significant clusters identified.

V usage is TRBV27 and J usage is TRBJ2-7; possible D gene TRBD1, 5 bases. The source material was PBMCs. This TCR derives from a man aged 40-50 years in good health and CMV-seronegative. This CDR3 is CASNSREGYEQYF. The CDR3 DNA sequence: TGTGCCAGCAATTCCAGGGAAGGATACGAGCAGTACTTC.